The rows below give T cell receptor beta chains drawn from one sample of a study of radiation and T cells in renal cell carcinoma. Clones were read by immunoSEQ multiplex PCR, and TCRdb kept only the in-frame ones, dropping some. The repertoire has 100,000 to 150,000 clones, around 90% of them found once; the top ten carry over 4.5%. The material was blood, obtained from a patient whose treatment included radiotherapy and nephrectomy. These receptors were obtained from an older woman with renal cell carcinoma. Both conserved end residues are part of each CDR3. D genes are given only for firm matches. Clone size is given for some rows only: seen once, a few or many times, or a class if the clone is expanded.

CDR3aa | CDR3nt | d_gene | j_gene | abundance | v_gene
CASRGQSPGELFF | TGTGCCAGCAGGGGACAGAGCCCCGGGGAGCTGTTTTTT | TRBD1 | TRBJ2-2 | . | TRBV4-2
CASSLLTPEKLFF | TGTGCCAGCAGTTTATTAACACCTGAAAAACTGTTTTTT | . | TRBJ1-4 | once | TRBV28
CASFEGRGNSPLHF | TGTGCCAGCTTCGAAGGACGGGGTAATTCACCCCTCCACTTT | . | TRBJ1-6 | once | TRBV5-4
CASSLSMDRSSYEQYF | TGTGCCAGCAGCTTGTCAATGGACAGGAGCTCCTACGAGCAGTACTTC | TRBD1 | TRBJ2-7 | . | TRBV7-2
CASGQHSGNTIYF | TGTGCCAGCGGACAGCACTCTGGAAACACCATATATTTT | . | TRBJ1-3 | . | TRBV6-1
CASSDGPGETQYF | TGTGCCAGCAGTGATGGCCCGGGAGAGACCCAGTACTTC | . | TRBJ2-5 | . | TRBV6-4
CASSVAGREKLFF | TGTGCCAGCAGCGTGGCAGGGAGGGAAAAACTGTTTTTT | . | TRBJ1-4 | . | TRBV9
CASSLEAVTGELFF | TGCGCCAGCAGCTTGGAGGCGGTCACCGGGGAGCTGTTTTTT | . | TRBJ2-2 | . | TRBV5-1
CASSRLGSNNQPQHF | TGTGCCAGCAGTAGGCTAGGAAGTAACAATCAGCCCCAGCATTTT | . | TRBJ1-5 | once | TRBV6-1
CASTIRTGAKGYTF | TGTGCCAGCACGATTCGGACAGGGGCTAAGGGCTACACCTTC | TRBD1 | TRBJ1-2 | . | TRBV6-6
CASSEGLAKYF | TGTGCCAGCAGTGAAGGCCTAGCGAAGTACTTC | . | TRBJ2-5 | . | TRBV6-5
CASGTGQLGNTIYF | TGTGCCAGCGGGACAGGGCAACTTGGAAACACCATATATTTT | TRBD1 | TRBJ1-3 | . | TRBV14
CASSQGPGFTEAFF | TGCGCCAGCAGCCAAGGGCCAGGGTTTACTGAAGCTTTCTTT | . | TRBJ1-1 | . | TRBV4-1
CASSRTGQGSYEQYF | TGTGCCAGCAGCCGGACGGGACAGGGGTCCTACGAGCAGTACTTC | TRBD1 | TRBJ2-7 | . | TRBV7-2
CASSVAVRNTEAFF | TGTGCCAGCAGCGTAGCGGTCAGAAACACTGAAGCTTTCTTT | . | TRBJ1-1 | . | TRBV9
CASSLIRSSGAGELFF | TGTGCCAGCAGCTTGATTCGGTCTAGCGGCGCCGGGGAGCTGTTTTTT | TRBD2 | TRBJ2-2 | . | TRBV5-4
CASSFAGGETQYF | TGTGCCAGCAGTTTCGCGGGGGGGGAGACCCAGTACTTC | TRBD2 | TRBJ2-5 | . | TRBV6-6
CASSLGGGSAYEQYF | TGTGCCAGCAGCTTAGGCGGGGGGTCCGCCTACGAGCAGTACTTC | TRBD2 | TRBJ2-7 | . | TRBV11-3
CASSKGTDTQYF | TGTGCCAGCAGCAAAGGGACAGATACGCAGTATTTT | . | TRBJ2-3 | . | TRBV5-6
CAISLGTGGEKLFF | TGTGCCATCAGCCTCGGGACAGGAGGCGAAAAACTGTTTTTT | TRBD1 | TRBJ1-4 | . | TRBV10-3
CASRHQATNEKLFF | TGTGCCAGCAGACACCAGGCAACTAATGAAAAACTGTTTTTT | . | TRBJ1-4 | . | TRBV6-5
CASSQAGQGASAYGYTF | TGCGCCAGCAGCCAAGCCGGACAGGGGGCTTCAGCCTATGGCTACACCTTC | TRBD1 | TRBJ1-2 | . | TRBV4-3
CASSLGRLALQETQYF | TGTGCCAGCAGCTTAGGCAGACTAGCCCTCCAAGAGACCCAGTACTTC | TRBD2 | TRBJ2-5 | . | TRBV7-9